This T cell receptor beta chain is from a study of control samples from healthy donors and cancer patients. The CDR3 is 14 residues long. Trimming removed 0 bases at V and 5 bases at J, with 9 bases between. The germline gives CDR1 SGHAT, CDR2 FQNNGV. Some clones are missing from TCRdb's copy, which holds only in-frame ones; the method was immunoSEQ multiplex PCR. The sample lists about 80,000 clones; nearly 90% were seen once. This clone showed up just a few times. The chain is built from TRBV11-2 and TRBJ2-3; D is perhaps TRBD1 (5 bases). Sample: blood. The receptor comes from a man aged 45-65 years in good health. The CDR3 sequence: CASSLEDSRDTQYF. CDR3 nucleotides: TGTGCCAGCAGCTTAGAAGACAGCCGAGATACGCAGTATTTT. The whole variable domain, remainder taken from reference TRBV11-2 and TRBJ2-3, is EAGVAQSPRYKIIEKRQSVAFWCNPISGHATLYWYQQILGQGPKLLIQFQNNGVVDDSQLPKDRFSAERLKGVDSTLKIQPAKLEDSAVYLCASSLEDSRDTQYFGPGTRLTVL.